The 23 T cell receptor beta chains below were found in one sample sequenced in a study of regulatory T cells in long-lasting Graves disease. Construction of the TCR beta libraries employed iRepertoire HTBI primers in conjunction with Arm-PCR of CDR3 regions. TCRdb redid the calling of the multiplex PCR reads with MiXCR, one entry per CDR3 protein. Of 450,000 to 700,000 distinct CDR3 sequences listed, 13% are singletons. The time point is: newly diagnosed GD, antithyroid drugs for less than 3 months. With RNA extracted from PBMCs as input, the TCR library was made. These data were also filed under a second study, of T cells in Graves' hyperthyroidism and ophthalmopathy.

The material was peripheral blood mononuclear cells (PBMCs), obtained at new diagnosis, from a patient treated with antithyroid drugs. These receptor sequences come from a man under 40 with Graves disease.

This clonotype was found many times. The V and J genes are TRBV6-2 or TRBV6-3 and TRBJ2-3; TRBD1 is a possible D gene (5 bases). The length of the CDR3 is 13 residues. CDR1 is MNHEY and CDR2 is SVGEGT in the germline V gene. V was clipped by 6 bases and J by 4 bases, with 11 bases between them. CDR3 in amino acids: CASSLKGADTQYF. The CDR3 DNA sequence: TGTGCCAGCAGCCTCAAAGGGGCAGATACGCAGTATTTT.

This clonotype was picked up many times. V and J are TRBV12-3 or TRBV12-4 and TRBJ1-4; D may be TRBD1 (5 bases). The CDR3 has 13 amino acids. V lost 8 bases to trimming and J lost 2 bases, with 9 bases between them. The CDR3 spells CASGGVTNEKLFF. DNA for the CDR3: TGTGCCAGCGGGGGGGTGACTAATGAAAAACTGTTTTTT.

The chain couples TRBV4-1 to TRBJ2-3; TRBD2 is a possible D gene (6 bases). CDR3 size: 16 residues. V was shortened by 1 base and J by 5 bases, with 16 bases between the two germline ends. CDR1 and CDR2 from the germline V gene are MGHRA and YSYEKL. The CDR3 loop reads CASSQVSERREDTQYF. The CDR3 coding sequence is TGCGCCAGCAGCCAAGTTTCGGAGAGGAGGGAAGATACGCAGTATTTT.

This clonotype occurred a few times. V and J are TRBV7-2 and TRBJ1-3, with 9 nucleotides matching TRBD1. The trim removed 4 bases at V and 3 bases at J, leaving 7 bases unmatched. CDR3 size: 16 residues. Germline lookup yields CDR1 SGHTA and CDR2 FQGNSA. This CDR3 is CASSSWDRADGNTIYF. CDR3 DNA: TGTGCCAGCAGCTCTTGGGACAGGGCGGATGGAAACACCATATATTTT.

This clonotype was seen repeatedly, ten times or more. The chain recombines TRBV12-3 or TRBV12-4 with TRBJ2-1, with no clear D. This CDR3 spans 11 amino acids. Trimming stripped 6 bases from V and 5 bases from J, with 5 bases between. DNA of the CDR3: TGTGCCAGCAGCCCGGACAATGAGCAGTTCTTC. This codes for CASSPDNEQFF.

The chain couples TRBV19 to TRBJ1-4; 8 nucleotides align to TRBD1. CDR1 and CDR2 from the germline V gene are LNHDA and SQIVND (reference sequence). The junction had 19 bases not matched to a gene; V was cut back by 3 bases and J by 4 bases. The CDR3 spans 20 residues. The CDR3 loop reads CASSILWAGGISGYNEKLFF. The DNA for the CDR3 is TGTGCCAGTAGTATTCTCTGGGCAGGGGGCATTTCAGGTTATAATGAAAAACTGTTTTTT.

This clonotype was counted only a few times. The chain couples TRBV12-3 or TRBV12-4 to TRBJ2-7, with D unclear. The V end was cut by 6 bases, the J end by 0 bases, with 12 bases between. The CDR3 length is 14 residues. The CDR3 reads CASSRTASSYEQYF. Written as DNA, the CDR3 is TGTGCCAGCAGCCGCACGGCTAGCTCCTACGAGCAGTACTTC.

Regarding this clonotype: Since a much larger clone is just one base distant, this may be a read error. This chain links TRBV20-1 with TRBJ2-5, with a possible D match to TRBD2 (6 bases). The V and J ends lost 6 bases and 5 bases respectively, with 19 bases between them. The CDR3 totals 14 residues. The germline CDR1 and CDR2 sequences are DFQATT and SNEGSKA (reference sequence). CDR3: CSARPLASGETQYF. The CDR3 DNA is TGCAGTGCCCGCCCACTAGCATCCGGGGAGACCCAGTACTTC.

The chain couples TRBV19 to TRBJ2-6, with TRBD1 matching over 9 bases. This CDR3 is built from 15 residues. V lost 9 bases to trimming and J lost 1 base; unmatched junction nucleotides: 4. CDR1 and CDR2 (germline): LNHDA, SQIVND (reference sequence). The CDR3 nucleotides read TGTGCCAGCGGACAGGGGAATTCTGGGGCCAACGTCCTGACTTTC. Its protein product is CASGQGNSGANVLTF.

Sample share makes this clonotype medium-sized. V is TRBV2 and J is TRBJ2-3; D call uncertain. Per germline, CDR1 SNHLY and CDR2 FYNNEI. Trimming took 1 base from V and 1 from J, leaving 12 bases between them. This CDR3 is built from 16 residues. Written as DNA, the CDR3 is TGTGCCAGCAGTGAAGTAGGCAGAGCCCGCACAGATACGCAGTATTTT. Translating it yields CASSEVGRARTDTQYF.

This clonotype was seen ten or more times. The chain carries TRBV5-1 and TRBJ2-1; the D is unclear. V was trimmed by 4 bases and J by 7 bases, leaving 9 bases between them. From germline, CDR1 is SGHRS and CDR2 YFSETQ. This CDR3 has 12 residues. CDR3: CASSTSWNEQFF. The DNA for the CDR3 is TGCGCCAGCAGCACGAGCTGGAATGAGCAGTTCTTC.

The gene calls are TRBV4-2 and TRBJ2-7, with D hard to call. The CDR3 is made up of 13 amino acids. Trimming pared 0 bases from V and 3 bases from J, leaving 6 bases between. Germline-derived CDR1 and CDR2 are LGHNA and YNFKEQ. CDR3 sequence reads: CASSQDRVYEQYF. CDR3 bases: TGTGCCAGCAGCCAAGATCGGGTCTACGAGCAGTACTTC.

This clonotype was seen more than once but under ten times. This rearrangement joins TRBV20-1 to TRBJ2-1, with D perhaps matching TRBD2 (5 bases). V shed 0 bases and J shed 6 bases, with 12 bases lying between them. This CDR3 comprises 14 residues. Germline CDR1 DFQATT, CDR2 SNEGSKA (reference sequence). In nucleotides, the CDR3 is TGCAGTGCTAGAGATCTCGCTGGAGGCAATGAGCAGTTCTTC. It translates to CSARDLAGGNEQFF.

Remarks on this clonotype: In this CDR3 the conserved last residue, phenylalanine or tryptophan, is missing, so a read error is likely. The chain joins TRBV9 to TRBJ1-1, with TRBD1 as a possible D gene (6 bases). Looked up from germline, CDR1 is SGDLS and CDR2 is YYNGEE. The CDR3 is 14 residues long. V was clipped by 4 bases and J by 5 bases, with 15 bases between them. The CDR3 bases are TGTGCCAGCAGCCTAGGGGGTCGGGGGACTGAAGCTTTCCTT. Its protein product is CASSLGGRGTEAFL.

This clonotype was seen many times. V is TRBV12-5 and J is TRBJ1-5; TRBD1 matches at 9 bases. J gave up 6 bases and V 1 base, and 10 bases lay outside the gene matches. The CDR3 extends over 17 amino acids. Germline values: CDR1 LGHNT, CDR2 FRNRAP. The CDR3 loop reads CASGLATRDRDFQPQHF. CDR3 nucleotide sequence: TGTGCTAGTGGTTTGGCGACCCGGGACAGGGATTTTCAGCCCCAGCATTTT.

This clonotype was counted between two and nine times. The rearrangement joins TRBV20-1 to TRBJ1-2; D call uncertain. V dropped 2 bases and J dropped 6 bases, with 16 bases sitting between them. Germline assignment: CDR1 DFQATT and CDR2 SNEGSKA (reference sequence). CDR3 length: 14 residues. The CDR3 coding sequence is TGCAGTGCTAGAAAGGGCCAGGATCCTCATGGCTACACCTTC. This sequence encodes CSARKGQDPHGYTF.

V and J are TRBV7-8 and TRBJ1-5; 7 bases agree with TRBD1. Trimming cost V 5 bases and J 4 bases; bases outside gene matches: 11. Germline V CDR1 and CDR2: SGHVS, FQNEAQ. The CDR3 sequence is 16 residues long. The CDR3 region is CASSLYPGQTNQPQHF. The DNA for the CDR3 is TGTGCCAGCAGCCTTTATCCGGGACAGACTAATCAGCCCCAGCATTTT.

This clonotype was detected once. The junction differs from germline at one of its ends, possibly a read error. The chain is built from TRBV3-1 and TRBJ2-2; tentatively, D is TRBD2 (5 bases). The CDR3 totals 14 residues. Germline-derived CDR1 and CDR2 are LGHDT and YNNKEL (reference sequence). Written as DNA, the CDR3 is TGTGCCAGCAGCCCTTGGGAGAACACCGGGGAGCTGCTTTTT. This translates into CASSPWENTGELLF.

This chain connects TRBV7-9 to TRBJ2-1; tentative D call: TRBD1 (6 bases). CDR3 length: 15 residues. Deletions cut 8 bases from V and 3 bases from J, with 17 bases between. Per the germline V gene, CDR1 is SEHNR and CDR2 is FQNEAQ (reference sequence). The CDR3 spells CASGTPGTNYNEQFF. The CDR3 coding sequence is TGTGCCAGCGGAACACCCGGGACAAACTACAATGAGCAGTTCTTC.

Ten or more counts support this clonotype. The DNA for the CDR3 is TGCAGTGCTTATCCACCGGGACTAGGCCAGTCCAATGAGCAGTTCTTC. Its protein is CSAYPPGLGQSNEQFF. The chain carries TRBV20-1 and TRBJ2-1; 8 nucleotides match TRBD2. The CDR3 sequence is 16 residues long. Per germline, CDR1 DFQATT and CDR2 SNEGSKA (reference sequence). The V segment lost 5 bases and the J segment 6 bases; nucleotides outside the gene matches: 15.

This clonotype came up a few times. The rearrangement uses TRBV24-1 and TRBJ2-5; D is possibly TRBD2 (6 bases). Deletions cut 11 bases from V and 2 bases from J, with 14 bases between. Germline CDR1 reads KGHDR; CDR2 reads SFDVKD. CDR3 length equals 13 residues. The CDR3: CAIRGGDQETQYF. The CDR3 bases are TGTGCCATCCGGGGCGGGGATCAAGAGACCCAGTACTTC.

This clonotype was seen a handful of times. The V call is TRBV5-1, the J call TRBJ2-3; D is perhaps TRBD1 or TRBD2 (6 bases each). V was clipped by 6 bases and J by 4 bases, with 21 bases between them. This CDR3 has 16 amino acids. Germline CDR1 reads SGHRS; CDR2 reads YFSETQ. Here the CDR3 reads CASTPGWTGGADTQYF. In DNA form, the CDR3 reads TGCGCCAGCACCCCTGGATGGACCGGGGGCGCAGATACGCAGTATTTT.

This clonotype showed up many times. V gene TRBV7-3 combines with J gene TRBJ2-3; 11 bases are shared with TRBD2. V lost 5 bases and J lost 4; bases outside the gene matches: 11. This CDR3 has 17 residues. CDR1 is SGHTA and CDR2 is FQGTGA in the germline V gene. This CDR3 is CASSTSGRTRFADTQYF. CDR3 in DNA: TGTGCCAGCAGCACTAGCGGGAGAACCCGCTTCGCAGATACGCAGTATTTT.